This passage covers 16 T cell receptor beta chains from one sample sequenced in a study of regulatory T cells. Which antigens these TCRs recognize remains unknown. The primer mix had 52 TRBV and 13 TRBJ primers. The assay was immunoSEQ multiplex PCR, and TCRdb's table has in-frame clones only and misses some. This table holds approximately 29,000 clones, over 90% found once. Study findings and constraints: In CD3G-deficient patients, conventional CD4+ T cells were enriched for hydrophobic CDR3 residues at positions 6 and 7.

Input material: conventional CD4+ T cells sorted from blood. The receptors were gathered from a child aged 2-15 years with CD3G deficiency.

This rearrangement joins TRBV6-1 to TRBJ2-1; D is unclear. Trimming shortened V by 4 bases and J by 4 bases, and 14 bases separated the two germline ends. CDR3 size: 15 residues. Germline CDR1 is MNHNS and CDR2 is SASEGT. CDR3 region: CASSASPNSYNEQFF. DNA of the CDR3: TGTGCCAGCAGTGCCTCCCCGAACTCTTACAATGAGCAGTTCTTC.

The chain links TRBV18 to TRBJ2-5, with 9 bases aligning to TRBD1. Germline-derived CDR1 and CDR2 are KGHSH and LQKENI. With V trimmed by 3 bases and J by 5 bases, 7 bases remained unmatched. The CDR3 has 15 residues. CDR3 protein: CASSPGTGRRETQYF. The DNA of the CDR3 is TGTGCCAGCTCACCCGGGACAGGGAGGAGGGAGACCCAGTACTTC.

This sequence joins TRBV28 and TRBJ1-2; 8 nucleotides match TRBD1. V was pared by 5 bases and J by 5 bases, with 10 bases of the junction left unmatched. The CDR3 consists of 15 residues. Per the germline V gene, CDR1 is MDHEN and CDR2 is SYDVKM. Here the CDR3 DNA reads TGTGCCAGCAGTGGGGGTTCGACAGGGGCGTATGGCTACACCTTC. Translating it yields CASSGGSTGAYGYTF.

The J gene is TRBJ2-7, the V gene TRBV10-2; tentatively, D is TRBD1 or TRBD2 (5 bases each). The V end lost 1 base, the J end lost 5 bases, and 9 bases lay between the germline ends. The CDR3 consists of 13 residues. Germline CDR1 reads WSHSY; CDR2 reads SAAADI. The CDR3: CASSEFWGNEQYF. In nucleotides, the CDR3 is TGCGCCAGCAGTGAGTTTTGGGGGAACGAGCAGTACTTC.

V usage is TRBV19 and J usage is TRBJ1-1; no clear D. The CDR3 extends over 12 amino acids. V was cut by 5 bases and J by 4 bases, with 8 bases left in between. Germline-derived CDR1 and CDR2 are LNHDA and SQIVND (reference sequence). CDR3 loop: CASSFLGTEAFF. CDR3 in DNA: TGTGCCAGTAGTTTTCTAGGCACTGAAGCTTTCTTT.

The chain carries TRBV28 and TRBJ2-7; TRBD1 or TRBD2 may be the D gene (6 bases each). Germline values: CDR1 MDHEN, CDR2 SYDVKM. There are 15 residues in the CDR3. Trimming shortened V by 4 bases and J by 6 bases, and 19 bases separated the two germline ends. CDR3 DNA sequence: TGTGCCAGCAGTTCACCAACGAGGGGGAGGAGCGAGCAGTACTTC. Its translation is CASSSPTRGRSEQYF. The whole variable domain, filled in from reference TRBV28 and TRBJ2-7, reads DVKVTQSSRYLVKRTGEKVFLECVQDMDHENMFWYRQDPGLGLRLIYFSYDVKMKEKGDIPEGYSVSREKKERFSLILESASTNQTSMYLCASSSPTRGRSEQYFGPGTRLTVT.

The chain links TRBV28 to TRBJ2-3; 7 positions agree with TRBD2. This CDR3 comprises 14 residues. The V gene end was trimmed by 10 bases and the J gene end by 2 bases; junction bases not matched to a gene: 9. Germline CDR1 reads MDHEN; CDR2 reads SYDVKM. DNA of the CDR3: TGTGCCACTTCGACTAGCAGACCCACAGATACGCAGTATTTT. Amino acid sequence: CATSTSRPTDTQYF.

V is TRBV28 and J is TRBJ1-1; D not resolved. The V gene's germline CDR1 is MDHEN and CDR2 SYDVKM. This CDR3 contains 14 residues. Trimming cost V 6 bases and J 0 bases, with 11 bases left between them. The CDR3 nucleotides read TGTGCCAGCAGCTCAGAGGGATTGAACACTGAAGCTTTCTTT. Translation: CASSSEGLNTEAFF.

The chain's CDR3 is CAIRASGTDTQYF. CDR3 coding DNA: TGTGCCATCAGGGCTAGCGGGACAGATACGCAGTATTTT. The V gene is TRBV10-3, the J gene TRBJ2-3, with TRBD2 matching 8 bases. Germline CDR1 and CDR2: ENHRY and SYGVKD. The V segment lost 6 bases and the J segment 3 bases; nucleotides outside the gene matches: 2. The CDR3 covers 13 residues.

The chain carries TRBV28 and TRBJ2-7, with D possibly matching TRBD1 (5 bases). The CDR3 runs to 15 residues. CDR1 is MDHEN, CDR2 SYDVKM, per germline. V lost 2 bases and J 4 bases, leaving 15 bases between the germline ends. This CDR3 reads CASSLRGSRVYEQYF. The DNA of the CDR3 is TGTGCCAGCAGTTTAAGGGGTAGCAGGGTATACGAGCAGTACTTC.

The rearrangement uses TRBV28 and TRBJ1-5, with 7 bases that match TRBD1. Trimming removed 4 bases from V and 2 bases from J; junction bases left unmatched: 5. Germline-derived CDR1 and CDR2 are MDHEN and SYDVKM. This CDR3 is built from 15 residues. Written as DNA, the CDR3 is TGTGCCAGCAGTTCGTCAGGACAGGGCAATCAGCCCCAGCATTTT. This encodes CASSSSGQGNQPQHF. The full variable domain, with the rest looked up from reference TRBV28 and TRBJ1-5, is DVKVTQSSRYLVKRTGEKVFLECVQDMDHENMFWYRQDPGLGLRLIYFSYDVKMKEKGDIPEGYSVSREKKERFSLILESASTNQTSMYLCASSSSGQGNQPQHFGDGTRLSIL.

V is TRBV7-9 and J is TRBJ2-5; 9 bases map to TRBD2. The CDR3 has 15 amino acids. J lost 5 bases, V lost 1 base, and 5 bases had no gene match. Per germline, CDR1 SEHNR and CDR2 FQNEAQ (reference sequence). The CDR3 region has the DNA TGTGCCAGCAGCTTAGGTAGCGGGAGAGGTGAGACCCAGTACTTC. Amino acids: CASSLGSGRGETQYF.

The CDR3, as DNA: TGTGCCAGCAGCCCCGGCGGGAGGAGAGCCTTCTATGGCTACACCTTC. Amino acids: CASSPGGRRAFYGYTF. The V call is TRBV28, the J call TRBJ1-2; D unresolved. Germline values: CDR1 MDHEN, CDR2 SYDVKM. CDR3 length: 16 amino acids. The germline V and J ends were trimmed by 6 bases and 4 bases, with 21 bases remaining between them.

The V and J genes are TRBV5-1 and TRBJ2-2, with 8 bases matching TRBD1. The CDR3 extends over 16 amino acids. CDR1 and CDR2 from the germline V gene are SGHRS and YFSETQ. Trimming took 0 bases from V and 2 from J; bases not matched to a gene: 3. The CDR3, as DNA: TGCGCCAGCAGCTTGGCAGGGGGCTCTAACACCGGGGAGCTGTTTTTT. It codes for CASSLAGGSNTGELFF.

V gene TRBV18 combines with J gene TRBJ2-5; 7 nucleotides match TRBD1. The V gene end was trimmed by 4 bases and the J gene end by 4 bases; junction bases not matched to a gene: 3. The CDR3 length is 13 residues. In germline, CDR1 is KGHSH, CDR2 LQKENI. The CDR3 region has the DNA TGTGCCAGCTCACTGGGACAGTTAGAGACCCAGTACTTC. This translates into CASSLGQLETQYF.

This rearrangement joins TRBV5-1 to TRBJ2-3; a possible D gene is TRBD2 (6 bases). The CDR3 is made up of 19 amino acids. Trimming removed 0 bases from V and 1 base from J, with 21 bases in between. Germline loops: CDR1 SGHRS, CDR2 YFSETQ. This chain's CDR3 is CASSLAPLGTRVGTDTQYF. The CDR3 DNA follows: TGCGCCAGCAGCTTGGCCCCTCTCGGGACTCGAGTGGGCACAGATACGCAGTATTTT.